This TCR beta chain appears in the sequencing data of a study of blood T cell repertoires in COVID-19. On the study more broadly: The United States, Italy and Spain provided the acute and convalescent COVID-19 samples. PBMCs, B-cell-depleted T cells, or T cells provided the cDNA or gDNA that made up the material.

Enrolled during active infection, Seattle patients were then followed longitudinally. How the authors handled the data: Reference gene primer amplification gave estimated nucleated cell counts. Here immunoSEQ multiplex PCR was the method, and the copy in TCRdb shows in-frame clones only, minus some. Clone size and the V and J calls come from that table; the DNA yielded D and trimming. The sample shows 250,000 to 400,000 clones, under 90% of them seen only once. The junction had 7 bases not matched to a gene; V was cut back by 7 bases and J by 6 bases. The length of the CDR3 is 13 residues. The V and J genes are TRBV12-3 or TRBV12-4 and TRBJ1-2; 8 bases line up with TRBD1. The TCR was taken from a woman aged 25 to 45 with COVID-19, enrolled during active disease. Sequenced input: peripheral blood. CDR3 in amino acids: CASTTDRGHGYTF. The DNA of the CDR3 is TGTGCCAGCACCACCGACAGGGGTCATGGCTACACCTTC.